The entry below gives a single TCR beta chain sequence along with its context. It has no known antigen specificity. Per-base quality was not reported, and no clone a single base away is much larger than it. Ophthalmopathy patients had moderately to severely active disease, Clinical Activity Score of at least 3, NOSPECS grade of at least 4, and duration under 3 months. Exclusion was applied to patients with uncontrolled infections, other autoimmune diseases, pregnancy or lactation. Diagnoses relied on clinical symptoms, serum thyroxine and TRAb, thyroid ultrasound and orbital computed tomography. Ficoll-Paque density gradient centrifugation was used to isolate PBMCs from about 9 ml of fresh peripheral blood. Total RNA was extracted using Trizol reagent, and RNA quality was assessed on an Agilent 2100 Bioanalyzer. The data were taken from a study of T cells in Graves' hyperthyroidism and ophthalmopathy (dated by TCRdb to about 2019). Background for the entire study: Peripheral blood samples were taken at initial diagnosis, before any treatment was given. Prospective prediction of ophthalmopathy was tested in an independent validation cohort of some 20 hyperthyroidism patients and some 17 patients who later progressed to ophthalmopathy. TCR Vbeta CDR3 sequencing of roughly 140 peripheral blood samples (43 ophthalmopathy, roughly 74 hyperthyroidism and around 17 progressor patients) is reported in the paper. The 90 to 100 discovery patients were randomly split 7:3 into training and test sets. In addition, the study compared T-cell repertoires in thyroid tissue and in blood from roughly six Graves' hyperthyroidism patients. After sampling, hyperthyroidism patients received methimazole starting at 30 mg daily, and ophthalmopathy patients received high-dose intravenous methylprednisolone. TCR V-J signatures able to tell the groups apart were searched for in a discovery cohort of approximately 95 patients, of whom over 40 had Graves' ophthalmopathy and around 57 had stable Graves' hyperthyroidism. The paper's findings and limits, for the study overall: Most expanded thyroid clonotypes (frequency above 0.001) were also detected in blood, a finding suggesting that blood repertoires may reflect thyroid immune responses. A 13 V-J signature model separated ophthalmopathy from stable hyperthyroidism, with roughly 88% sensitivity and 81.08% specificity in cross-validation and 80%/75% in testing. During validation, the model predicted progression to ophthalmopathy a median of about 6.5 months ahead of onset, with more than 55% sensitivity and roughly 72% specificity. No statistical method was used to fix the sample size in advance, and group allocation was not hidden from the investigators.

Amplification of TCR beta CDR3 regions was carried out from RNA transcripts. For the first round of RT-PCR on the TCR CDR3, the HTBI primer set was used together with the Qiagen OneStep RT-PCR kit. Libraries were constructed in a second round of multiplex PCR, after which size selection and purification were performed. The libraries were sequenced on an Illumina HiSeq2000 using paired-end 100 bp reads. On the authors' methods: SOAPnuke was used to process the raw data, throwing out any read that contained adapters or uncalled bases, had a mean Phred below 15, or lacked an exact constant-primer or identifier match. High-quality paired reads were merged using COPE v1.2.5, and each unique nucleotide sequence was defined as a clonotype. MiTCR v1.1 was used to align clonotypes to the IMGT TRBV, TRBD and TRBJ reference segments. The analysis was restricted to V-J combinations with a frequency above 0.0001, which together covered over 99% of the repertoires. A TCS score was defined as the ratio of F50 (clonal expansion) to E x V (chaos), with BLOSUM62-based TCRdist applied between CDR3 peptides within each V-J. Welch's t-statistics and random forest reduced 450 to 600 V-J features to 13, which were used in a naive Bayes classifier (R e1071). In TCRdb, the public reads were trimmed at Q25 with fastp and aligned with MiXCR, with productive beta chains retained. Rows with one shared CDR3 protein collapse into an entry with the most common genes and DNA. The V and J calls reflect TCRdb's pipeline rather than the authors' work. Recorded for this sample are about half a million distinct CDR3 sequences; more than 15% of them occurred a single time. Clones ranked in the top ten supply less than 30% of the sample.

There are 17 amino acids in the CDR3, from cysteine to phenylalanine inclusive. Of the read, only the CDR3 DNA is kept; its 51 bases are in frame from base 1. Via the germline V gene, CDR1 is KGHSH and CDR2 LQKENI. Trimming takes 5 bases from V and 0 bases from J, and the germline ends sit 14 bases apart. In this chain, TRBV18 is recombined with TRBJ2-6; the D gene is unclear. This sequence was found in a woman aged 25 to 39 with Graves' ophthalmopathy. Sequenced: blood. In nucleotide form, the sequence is TGTGCCAGCTCAGATTCTGCAGGCTACTCTGGGGCCAACGTCCTGACTTTC. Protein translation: CASSDSAGYSGANVLTF.